These 2 T cell receptor beta chains were all obtained from the same sample, sequenced in a study of blood T cell repertoires in COVID-19. Assay used: immunoSEQ multiplex PCR; TCRdb lists only in-frame clones, some missing. Of 15,000 to 25,000 clones in the sample, about 90% were seen once. The sequenced material came from peripheral blood. These receptors came from a human donor in a cohort sampled during active COVID-19.

The V gene is TRBV3-1 (or the pseudogene TRBV3-2), the J gene TRBJ2-1, with 7 bases lining up with TRBD1. The V and J ends lost 3 bases and 1 base, in that order; junction bases with no gene match: 3. The CDR3 is 15 amino acids. Germline loops: CDR1 LGHDT, CDR2 YNNKEL (reference sequence). The CDR3 DNA follows: TGTGCCAGCAGCCAGGGGACAGTTTCCTACAATGAGCAGTTCTTC. It translates to CASSQGTVSYNEQFF.

The gene calls are TRBV7-9 and TRBJ2-3, with D perhaps matching TRBD1 (5 bases). With 3 bases removed from V and 3 bases from J, the gap between germline ends came to 7 bases. The CDR3 covers 13 residues. Germline V gives CDR1 SEHNR, CDR2 FQNEAQ (reference sequence). This CDR3 reads CASSLYRTDTQYF. CDR3 nucleotide sequence: TGTGCCAGCAGCTTGTACAGGACAGATACGCAGTATTTT.